The 23 T cell receptor beta chains below come from one sample, sequenced in a study of CD8+ T cells in alopecia areata. Following extraction, RNA underwent reverse transcription to cDNA, which served as the sequencing template. The repertoire was sequenced with immunoSEQ multiplex PCR; TCRdb's copy has only in-frame clones and lacks some. Altogether about 120,000 clones are present, 53% being singletons, with the ten largest covering approximately 0.46%. Treatment noted: oral pan-JAK inhibitor, 5-10 mg twice daily. The sample in question was CD4+ T cells sorted from blood, obtained at week 4, from a patient treated with tofacitinib. All receptors come from a human donor with alopecia areata.

For the CDR3, the DNA is TGCGCCAGCAACTACGGGGGCAGCAGCTCCTACGAGCAGTACTTC. Its protein product is CASNYGGSSSYEQYF. This chain links TRBV5-1 with TRBJ2-7; either TRBD1 or TRBD2 may supply D (6 bases each). Trimming cost V 6 bases and J 0 bases, with 16 bases left between them. The CDR3 extends over 15 amino acids. Per germline, CDR1 SGHRS and CDR2 YFSETQ.

This clone has only a few counts. The rearrangement joins TRBV21-1 to TRBJ2-4; whether TRBD1, the table's D call, matches the DNA was not checked. TRBV21-1 is flagged as a pseudogene. This CDR3 has 17 amino acids. CDR3 region: CASSRPSQALAKNIQYF. For the CDR3, the DNA is TGTGCCAGCAGCAGGCCGTCTCAGGCACTGGCCAAAAACATTCAGTACTTC.

V is TRBV15 and J is TRBJ2-4, with 10 bases that match TRBD1. The CDR3 is 15 amino acids. The ends lost 0 bases at V and 7 bases at J; junction bases unmatched: 3. The germline CDR1 and CDR2 sequences are LNHNV and YYDKDF (reference sequence). DNA for the CDR3: TGTGCCACCAGCAGAGATAGGGGACAGGGGAACATTCAGTACTTC. Translating it yields CATSRDRGQGNIQYF.

J is TRBJ2-3 and V is TRBV6-1; D unclear. The CDR3 is 15 residues long. Per the germline V gene, CDR1 is MNHNS and CDR2 is SASEGT. The V gene lost 6 bases and the J gene lost 6 bases, with 19 bases spanning the gap. In DNA form, the CDR3 reads TGTGCCAGCAGCCGACGCCCCGAAGGCTCCGATACGCAGTATTTT. Protein sequence: CASSRRPEGSDTQYF.

This clone came up a few times. The rearrangement links TRBV19 to TRBJ1-5, with TRBD1 matching over 9 bases. Germline V gives CDR1 LNHDA, CDR2 SQIVND (reference sequence). The junction had 9 bases not matched to a gene; V was cut back by 5 bases and J by 7 bases. The CDR3 is made up of 15 amino acids. As DNA, the CDR3 is TGTGCCAGTAGTCCCCGGGACAGGGCCCACCAGCCCCAGCATTTT. Protein: CASSPRDRAHQPQHF.

In this sample, this clone turned up once. The chain couples TRBV29-1 to TRBJ2-5; 7 positions agree with TRBD1. This CDR3 comprises 12 residues. With V trimmed by 3 bases and J by 2 bases, 0 bases remained unmatched. Germline V CDR1 and CDR2: SQVTM, ANQGSEA. The CDR3 sequence: CSVDRGQETQYF. CDR3 coding DNA: TGCAGCGTTGACAGGGGGCAAGAGACCCAGTACTTC.

V is TRBV29-1 and J is TRBJ2-7; D is perhaps TRBD2 (7 bases). Germline CDR1 SQVTM, CDR2 ANQGSEA. The CDR3 has 14 amino acids. V lost 8 bases to trimming and J lost 2 bases, with 19 bases between them. This CDR3 is CSFGGQTLPYEQYF. CDR3 DNA: TGCAGCTTCGGGGGGCAGACACTTCCCTACGAGCAGTACTTC.

The V gene is TRBV2, the J gene TRBJ1-2; TRBD1 might be the D (5 bases). The CDR3 extends over 13 amino acids. V lost 2 bases, J lost 6 bases, and 10 bases lay in between. The V gene's germline CDR1 is SNHLY and CDR2 FYNNEI. As DNA, the CDR3 is TGTGCCAGCAGTGAACGTGGGACGGATGGCTACACCTTC. It is translated as CASSERGTDGYTF.

V is TRBV29-1 and J is TRBJ2-1; possible D gene TRBD2, 6 bases. Trimming took off 7 bases at V and 6 bases at J, with 25 bases between the two ends. The CDR3 loop spans 16 amino acids. Per germline, CDR1 SQVTM and CDR2 ANQGSEA. The CDR3 sequence: CSASMIGGGRGNEQFF. In DNA, the CDR3 is TGCAGCGCGAGTATGATCGGGGGAGGTAGAGGCAATGAGCAGTTCTTC.

A few counts support this clone. The chain has TRBV7-2 and TRBJ1-1, with 7 bases that match TRBD1. In germline, CDR1 is SGHTA, CDR2 FQGNSA. With 4 bases clipped from V and 0 bases from J, the junction kept 2 bases outside the gene matches. This CDR3 comprises 14 residues. The CDR3 nucleotides are TGTGCCAGCAGCTCGGACAGGATGAACACTGAAGCTTTCTTT. It translates to CASSSDRMNTEAFF.

The V and J genes are TRBV6-6 and TRBJ1-1, with TRBD1 identical over 11 bases. The germline V gene encodes CDR1 MNHNY and CDR2 SVGAGI (reference sequence). The CDR3 loop spans 16 amino acids. V dropped 6 bases and J dropped 3; count of bases not matched to a gene: 9. The CDR3 sequence is CASSWGQGGRDTEAFF. The CDR3 DNA reads TGTGCCAGCAGCTGGGGACAGGGGGGCCGGGACACTGAAGCTTTCTTT.

This clone was seen a few times. The rearrangement uses TRBV2 and TRBJ1-2; D might be TRBD1 (5 bases). There are 12 residues in the CDR3. The germline V and J ends were trimmed by 3 bases and 4 bases, with 6 bases remaining between them. CDR1 SNHLY and CDR2 FYNNEI come from the germline V gene. The CDR3, as DNA: TGTGCCAGCAGTGACGACAGCTATGGCTACACCTTC. Translating it yields CASSDDSYGYTF.

This clone has only a few counts. The rearrangement links TRBV29-1 to TRBJ2-1; tentatively, D is TRBD1 (5 bases). This CDR3 has 13 residues. Trimming took off 6 bases at V and 5 bases at J, with 14 bases between the two ends. Germline CDR1 and CDR2: SQVTM and ANQGSEA. The CDR3 spells CSVGHPGNNEQFF. The CDR3 nucleotides are TGCAGCGTGGGGCACCCAGGGAACAATGAGCAGTTCTTC.

The chain is built from TRBV28 and TRBJ2-7; D perhaps matches TRBD1 (6 bases). The V end was cut by 1 base, the J end by 1 base, with 8 bases between. The germline V gene encodes CDR1 MDHEN and CDR2 SYDVKM. The CDR3 covers 14 residues. Here the CDR3 reads CASSLFTGSYEQYF. CDR3 bases: TGTGCCAGCAGTTTATTCACAGGGTCCTACGAGCAGTACTTC.

The V call is TRBV2, the J call TRBJ2-7; 10 bases align to TRBD1. There are 16 residues in the CDR3. Unmatched junction bases numbered 8, after V lost 4 bases and J lost 2 bases. Germline-derived CDR1 and CDR2 are SNHLY and FYNNEI. The CDR3 reads CASSALLGTGAYEQYF. CDR3 nucleotide sequence: TGTGCCAGCAGTGCGCTCCTCGGGACAGGGGCCTACGAGCAGTACTTC.

V usage is TRBV6-5 and J usage is TRBJ2-7; D remains ambiguous. The CDR3 length is 15 residues. V shed 1 base and J shed 3 bases, with 13 bases lying between them. Germline-derived CDR1 and CDR2 are MNHEY and SVGAGI. The CDR3 protein is CASSYLSQSYYEQYF. CDR3 DNA sequence: TGTGCCAGCAGTTACTTGTCGCAGAGTTACTACGAGCAGTACTTC.

The genes are TRBV7-3 and TRBJ1-2; D is ambiguous. The CDR3 runs to 13 residues. The germline V gene encodes CDR1 SGHTA and CDR2 FQGTGA. Trimming pared 2 bases from V and 8 bases from J, leaving 12 bases between. CDR3 residues: CASSLLEGRGYTF. The CDR3 DNA is TGTGCCAGCAGCTTACTTGAGGGAAGGGGCTACACCTTC.

The chain has TRBV27 and TRBJ2-1; D remains unclear. CDR1 and CDR2 (germline): MNHEY, SMNVEV (reference sequence). The V end lost 8 bases, the J end lost 4 bases, and 3 bases lay between the germline ends. The CDR3 length is 10 residues. The CDR3 is CASGYNEQFF. For the CDR3, the DNA is TGTGCCAGCGGGTACAATGAGCAGTTCTTC.

The rearrangement joins TRBV15 to TRBJ2-6, with D hard to call. The V gene lost 5 bases and the J gene lost 1 base, with 6 bases spanning the gap. This CDR3 comprises 14 residues. Per the germline V gene, CDR1 is LNHNV and CDR2 is YYDKDF (reference sequence). Here the CDR3 reads CATSPPSGANVLTF. The CDR3 nucleotides are TGTGCCACCAGCCCTCCTTCTGGGGCCAACGTCCTGACTTTC.

V usage is TRBV28 and J usage is TRBJ1-1, with D unclear. CDR1 is MDHEN, CDR2 SYDVKM, per germline. V was pared by 5 bases and J by 3 bases, with 7 bases between. The CDR3 is made up of 12 amino acids. CDR3 sequence: CASSLGHTEAFF. For the CDR3, the DNA is TGTGCCAGCAGTCTCGGTCACACTGAAGCTTTCTTT.

The chain combines TRBV29-1 with TRBJ1-1; tentatively, D is TRBD1 (6 bases). The CDR3 spans 12 residues. V was trimmed by 6 bases and J by 4 bases, leaving 12 bases between them. Germline values: CDR1 SQVTM, CDR2 ANQGSEA. CDR3 loop: CSVEGGGTEAFF. In DNA, the CDR3 is TGCAGCGTAGAGGGGGGCGGCACTGAAGCTTTCTTT.

The V and J genes are TRBV28 and TRBJ1-1; D is unresolved. This CDR3 has 13 amino acids. Germline CDR1 is MDHEN and CDR2 is SYDVKM. Trimming left V 4 bases short and J 5 bases short, with 11 bases between. For the CDR3, the DNA is TGTGCCAGCAGTTCACTTGGGTCGACTGAAGCTTTCTTT. Residues: CASSSLGSTEAFF.

In its sample, this clone was seen a few times. This chain links TRBV7-2 with TRBJ2-4; the D call may be TRBD1 or TRBD2 (5 bases each). V was clipped by 6 bases and J by 9 bases, with 21 bases between them. The CDR3 runs to 15 residues. Looked up from germline, CDR1 is SGHTA and CDR2 is FQGNSA. The CDR3 loop is CASRLGTAYQGIQYF. In nucleotides, the CDR3 is TGTGCCAGCAGGCTCGGGACGGCCTATCAGGGCATTCAGTACTTC.